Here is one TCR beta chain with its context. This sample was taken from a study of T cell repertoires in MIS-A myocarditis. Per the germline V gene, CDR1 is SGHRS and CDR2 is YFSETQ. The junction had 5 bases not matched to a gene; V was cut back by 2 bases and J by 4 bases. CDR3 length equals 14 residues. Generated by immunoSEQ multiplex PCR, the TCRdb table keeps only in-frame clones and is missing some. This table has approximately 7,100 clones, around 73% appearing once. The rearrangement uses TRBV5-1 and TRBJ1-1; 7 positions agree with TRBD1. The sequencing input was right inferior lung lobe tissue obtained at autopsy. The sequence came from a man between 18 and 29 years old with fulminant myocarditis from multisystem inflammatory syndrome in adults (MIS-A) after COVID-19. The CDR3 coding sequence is TGCGCCAGCAGCTTCGATCAGGGGGGCACTGAAGCTTTCTTT. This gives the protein CASSFDQGGTEAFF.